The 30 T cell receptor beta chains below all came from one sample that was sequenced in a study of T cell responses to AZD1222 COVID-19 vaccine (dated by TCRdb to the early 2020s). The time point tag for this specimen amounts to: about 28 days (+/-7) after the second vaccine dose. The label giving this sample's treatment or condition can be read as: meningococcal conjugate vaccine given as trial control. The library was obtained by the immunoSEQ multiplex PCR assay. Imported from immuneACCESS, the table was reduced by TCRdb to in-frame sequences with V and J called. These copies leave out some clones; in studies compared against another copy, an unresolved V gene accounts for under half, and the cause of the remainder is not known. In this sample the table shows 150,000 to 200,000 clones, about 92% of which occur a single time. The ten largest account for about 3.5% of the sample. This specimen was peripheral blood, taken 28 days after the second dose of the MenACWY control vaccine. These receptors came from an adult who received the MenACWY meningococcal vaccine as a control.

CDR3 region: CASSFGSFYGYTF. CDR3 in DNA: TGTGCCAGCAGTTTCGGGTCGTTCTATGGCTACACCTTC. The V and J genes are TRBV12-3 or TRBV12-4 and TRBJ1-2; D is unresolved. Trimming pared 3 bases from V and 4 bases from J, leaving 9 bases between. This CDR3 has 13 amino acids.

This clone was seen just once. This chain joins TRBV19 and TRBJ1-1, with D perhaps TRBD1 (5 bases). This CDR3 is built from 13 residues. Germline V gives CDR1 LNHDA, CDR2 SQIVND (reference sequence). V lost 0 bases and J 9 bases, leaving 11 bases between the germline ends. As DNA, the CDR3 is TGTGCCAGTAGTATAGATCCGGGGGGGAAAGCTTTCTTT. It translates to CASSIDPGGKAFF.

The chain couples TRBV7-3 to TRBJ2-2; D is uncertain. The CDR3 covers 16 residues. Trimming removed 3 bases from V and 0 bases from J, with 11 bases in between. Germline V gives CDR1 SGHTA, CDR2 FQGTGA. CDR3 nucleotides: TGTGCCAGCAGCTTTAATAGTTTCCCGAACACCGGGGAGCTGTTTTTT. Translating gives CASSFNSFPNTGELFF.

CDR3 in amino acids: CASSPEVVLAKNIQYF. CDR3 bases: TGTGCCAGCTCCCCCGAAGTGGTGCTTGCCAAAAACATTCAGTACTTC. J is TRBJ2-4 and V is TRBV18; D not resolved. V lost 6 bases to trimming and J lost 1 base, with 16 bases between them. CDR1 KGHSH and CDR2 LQKENI come from the germline V gene. The length of the CDR3 is 16 residues.

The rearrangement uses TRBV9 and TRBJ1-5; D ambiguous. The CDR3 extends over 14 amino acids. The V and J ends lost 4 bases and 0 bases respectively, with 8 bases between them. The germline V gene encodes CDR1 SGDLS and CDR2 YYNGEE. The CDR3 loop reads CASSRDNSNQPQHF. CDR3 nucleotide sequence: TGTGCCAGCAGCCGAGATAATAGCAATCAGCCCCAGCATTTT.

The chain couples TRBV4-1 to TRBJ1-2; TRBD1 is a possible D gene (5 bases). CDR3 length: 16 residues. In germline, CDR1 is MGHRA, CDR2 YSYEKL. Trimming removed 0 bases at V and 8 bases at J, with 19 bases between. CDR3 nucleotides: TGCGCCAGCAGCCAAGATTACACAGGCGGACGGAGGGGCTACACCTTC. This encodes CASSQDYTGGRRGYTF.

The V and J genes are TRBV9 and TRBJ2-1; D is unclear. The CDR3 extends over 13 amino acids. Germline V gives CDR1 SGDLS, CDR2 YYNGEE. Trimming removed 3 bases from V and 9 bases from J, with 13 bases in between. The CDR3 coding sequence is TGTGCCAGCAGCGCGGCTACCTGGGGTGAGCAGTTCTTC. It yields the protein CASSAATWGEQFF.

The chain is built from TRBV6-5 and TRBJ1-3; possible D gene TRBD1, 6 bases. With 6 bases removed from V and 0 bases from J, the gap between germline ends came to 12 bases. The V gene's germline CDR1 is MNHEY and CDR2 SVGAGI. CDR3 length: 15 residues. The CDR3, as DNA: TGTGCCAGCAGCGTCCGGGACAACTCTGGAAACACCATATATTTT. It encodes CASSVRDNSGNTIYF.

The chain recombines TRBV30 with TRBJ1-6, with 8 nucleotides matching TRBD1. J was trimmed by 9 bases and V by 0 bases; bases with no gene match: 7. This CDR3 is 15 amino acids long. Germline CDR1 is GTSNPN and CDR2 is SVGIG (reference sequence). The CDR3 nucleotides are TGTGCCTGGAGTGTAAGGACAGGGATGGCTTCACCCCTCCACTTT. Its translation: CAWSVRTGMASPLHF.

The CDR3 protein is CAITESLAGPYNEQFF. The CDR3 coding sequence is TGTGCCATCACCGAAAGTCTAGCGGGACCCTACAATGAGCAGTTCTTC. V and J are TRBV10-3 and TRBJ2-1; 9 bases are a match to TRBD2. Germline CDR1 reads ENHRY; CDR2 reads SYGVKD. This CDR3 is 16 amino acids long. The ends lost 7 bases at V and 2 bases at J; junction bases unmatched: 9.

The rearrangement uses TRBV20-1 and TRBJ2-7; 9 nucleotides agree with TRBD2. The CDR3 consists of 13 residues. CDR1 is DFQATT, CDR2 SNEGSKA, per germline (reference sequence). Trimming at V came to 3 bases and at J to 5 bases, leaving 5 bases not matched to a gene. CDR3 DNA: TGCAGTGCTAGTAGACTAGCGGTCGACGAGCAGTACTTC. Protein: CSASRLAVDEQYF.

The CDR3 is CASSFGRVHTF. CDR3 nucleotide sequence: TGTGCCAGCAGTTTTGGTAGGGTGCACACCTTC. This chain joins TRBV12-3 or TRBV12-4 and TRBJ1-2; D gene unclear. CDR3 length equals 11 residues. Trimming pared 3 bases from V and 12 bases from J, leaving 11 bases between.

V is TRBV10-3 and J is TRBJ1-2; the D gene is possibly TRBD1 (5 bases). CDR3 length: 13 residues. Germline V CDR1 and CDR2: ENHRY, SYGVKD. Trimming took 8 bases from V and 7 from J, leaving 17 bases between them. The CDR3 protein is CAIRWDGVSGYTF. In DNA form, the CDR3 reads TGTGCCATCCGTTGGGACGGGGTGAGTGGCTACACCTTC.

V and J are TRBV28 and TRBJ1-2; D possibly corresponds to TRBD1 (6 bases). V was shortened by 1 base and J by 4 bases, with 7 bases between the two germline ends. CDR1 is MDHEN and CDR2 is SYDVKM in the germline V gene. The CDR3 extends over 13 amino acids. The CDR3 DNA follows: TGTGCCAGCAGTTTATTGGGGGCCTATGGCTACACCTTC. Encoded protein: CASSLLGAYGYTF.

In nucleotides, the CDR3 is TGTGCCAGCAGTTTCGGACAGATTAATGAAAAACTGTTTTTT. Its protein is CASSFGQINEKLFF. This chain uses TRBV5-6 with TRBJ1-4; D may be TRBD1 (6 bases). V lost 5 bases to trimming and J lost 4 bases, with 12 bases between them. The germline V gene has CDR1 SGHDT and CDR2 YYEEEE. The CDR3 covers 14 residues.

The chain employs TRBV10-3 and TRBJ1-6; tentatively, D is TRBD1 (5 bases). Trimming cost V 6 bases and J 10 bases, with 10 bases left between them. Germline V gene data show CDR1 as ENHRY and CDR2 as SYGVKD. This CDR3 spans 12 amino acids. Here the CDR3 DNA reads TGTGCCATCAGCTCACAGGACTCACCCCTCCACTTT. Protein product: CAISSQDSPLHF.

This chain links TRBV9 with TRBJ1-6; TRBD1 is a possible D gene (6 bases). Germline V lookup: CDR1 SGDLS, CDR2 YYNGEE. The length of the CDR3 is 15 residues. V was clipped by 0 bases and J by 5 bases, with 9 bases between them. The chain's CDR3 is CASSVGDMDNSPLHF. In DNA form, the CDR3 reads TGTGCCAGCAGCGTAGGGGACATGGATAATTCACCCCTCCACTTT.

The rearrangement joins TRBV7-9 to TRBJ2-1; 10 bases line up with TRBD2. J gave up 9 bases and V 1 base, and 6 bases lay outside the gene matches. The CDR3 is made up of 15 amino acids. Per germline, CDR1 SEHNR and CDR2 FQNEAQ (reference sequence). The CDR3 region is CASSLVLAGALEQFF. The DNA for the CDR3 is TGTGCCAGCAGCTTAGTCCTAGCGGGAGCCCTTGAGCAGTTCTTC.

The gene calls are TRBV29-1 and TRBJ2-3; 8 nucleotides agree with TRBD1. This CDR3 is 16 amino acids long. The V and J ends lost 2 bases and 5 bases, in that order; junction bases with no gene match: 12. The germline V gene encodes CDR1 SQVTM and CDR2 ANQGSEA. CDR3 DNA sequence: TGCAGCGTTGAATTGGATCTGCCAGGGACAGGAGATACGCAGTATTTT. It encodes CSVELDLPGTGDTQYF.

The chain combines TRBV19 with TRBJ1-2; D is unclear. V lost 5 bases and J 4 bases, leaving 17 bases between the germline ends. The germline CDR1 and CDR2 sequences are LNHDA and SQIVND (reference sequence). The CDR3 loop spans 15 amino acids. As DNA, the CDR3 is TGTGCCAGTAGTTGGAGGAACGATAAGAGCTATGGCTACACCTTC. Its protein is CASSWRNDKSYGYTF.

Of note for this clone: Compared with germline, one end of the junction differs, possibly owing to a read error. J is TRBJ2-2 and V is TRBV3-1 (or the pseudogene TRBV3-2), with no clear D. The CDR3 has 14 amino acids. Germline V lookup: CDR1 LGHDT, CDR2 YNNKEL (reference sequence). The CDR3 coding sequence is TGTGCCAGTACGGCCCAGGCGAAAACCGGGGAGCTGTTTTTT. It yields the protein CASTAQAKTGELFF.

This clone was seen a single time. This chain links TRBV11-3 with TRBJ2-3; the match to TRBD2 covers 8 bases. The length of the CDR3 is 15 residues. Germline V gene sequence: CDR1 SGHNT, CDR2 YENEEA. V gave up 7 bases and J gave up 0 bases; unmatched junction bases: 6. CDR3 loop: CASNSGGPSTDTQYF. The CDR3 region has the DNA TGTGCCAGCAACAGCGGGGGACCTAGCACAGATACGCAGTATTTT. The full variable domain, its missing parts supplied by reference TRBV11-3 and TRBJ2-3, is EAGVVQSPRYKIIEKKQPVAFWCNPISGHNTLYWYLQNLGQGPELLIRYENEEAVDDSQLPKDRFSAERLKGVDSTLKIQPAELGDSAVYLCASNSGGPSTDTQYFGPGTRLTVL.

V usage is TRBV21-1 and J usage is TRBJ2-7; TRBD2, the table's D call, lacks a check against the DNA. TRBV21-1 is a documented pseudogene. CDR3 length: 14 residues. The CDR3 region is CASSMGTGPYEQYF. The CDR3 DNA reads TGTGCCAGCAGCATGGGGACTGGGCCCTACGAGCAGTACTTC.

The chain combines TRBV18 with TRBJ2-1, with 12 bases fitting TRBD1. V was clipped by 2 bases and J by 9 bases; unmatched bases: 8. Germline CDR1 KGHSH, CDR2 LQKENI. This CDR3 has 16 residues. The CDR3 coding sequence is TGTGCCAGCTCACCATCGGGACAGGGGGCGCAGGGTGAGCAGTTCTTC. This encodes CASSPSGQGAQGEQFF.

CDR3 nucleotides: TGTGCCAGCAGTTTAAAAGGTATGCCCTACGAGCAGTACTTC. Protein product: CASSLKGMPYEQYF. The chain has TRBV27 and TRBJ2-7, with D unclear. Germline values: CDR1 MNHEY, CDR2 SMNVEV (reference sequence). The length of the CDR3 is 14 residues. V dropped 2 bases and J dropped 2 bases, with 10 bases sitting between them.

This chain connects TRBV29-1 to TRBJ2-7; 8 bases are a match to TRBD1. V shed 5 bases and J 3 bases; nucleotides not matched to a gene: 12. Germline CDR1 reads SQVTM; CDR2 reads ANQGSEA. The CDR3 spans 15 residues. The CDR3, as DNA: TGCAGCGTTAGGAACAGACAGGGGCGGAACTACGAGCAGTACTTC. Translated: CSVRNRQGRNYEQYF.

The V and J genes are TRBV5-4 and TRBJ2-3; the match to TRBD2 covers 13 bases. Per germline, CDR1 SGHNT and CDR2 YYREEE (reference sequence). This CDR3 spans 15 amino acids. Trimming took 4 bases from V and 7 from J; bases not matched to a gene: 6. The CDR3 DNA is TGTGCCAGCAGCCGGACTAGCGGGAGCAACTATACGCAGTATTTT. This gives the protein CASSRTSGSNYTQYF.

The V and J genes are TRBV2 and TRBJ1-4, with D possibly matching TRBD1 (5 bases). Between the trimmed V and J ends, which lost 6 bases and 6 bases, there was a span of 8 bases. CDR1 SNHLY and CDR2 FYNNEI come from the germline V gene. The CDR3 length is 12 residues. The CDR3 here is CASRAGYEKLFF. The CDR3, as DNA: TGTGCCAGCAGGGCAGGGTATGAAAAACTGTTTTTT.

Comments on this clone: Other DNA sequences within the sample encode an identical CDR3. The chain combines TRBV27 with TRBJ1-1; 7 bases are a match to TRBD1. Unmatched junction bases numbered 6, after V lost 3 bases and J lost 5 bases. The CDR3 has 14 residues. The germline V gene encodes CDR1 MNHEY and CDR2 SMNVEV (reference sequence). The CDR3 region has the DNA TGTGCCAGCAGTTTTCGACAGGGTGGGACTGAAGCTTTCTTT. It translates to CASSFRQGGTEAFF.

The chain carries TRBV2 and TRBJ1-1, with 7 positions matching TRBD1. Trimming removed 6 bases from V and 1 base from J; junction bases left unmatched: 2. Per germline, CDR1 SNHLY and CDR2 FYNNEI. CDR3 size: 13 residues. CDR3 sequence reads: CASRDRWNTEAFF. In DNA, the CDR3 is TGTGCCAGCAGGGACAGGTGGAACACTGAAGCTTTCTTT.